A single sample gave rise to the 18 T cell receptor beta chains below, sequenced in a study of T cells after posttransplantation cyclophosphamide. Repertoires were generated with immunoSEQ multiplex PCR, while TCRdb's copy carries only in-frame clones and drops some. The table records 30,000 to 35,000 clones without singletons, the ten largest covering under 5.5%. The sequencing input was PBMCs. All receptors derive from a woman aged 25 to 45 in good health and a related stem cell transplant donor.

The rearrangement joins TRBV5-1 to TRBJ1-1; TRBD1 might be the D (5 bases). CDR1 and CDR2 (germline): SGHRS, YFSETQ. V was trimmed by 5 bases and J by 3 bases, leaving 20 bases between them. CDR3 length: 16 amino acids. The CDR3 spells CASRKIPGSYDTEAFF. CDR3 DNA: TGCGCCAGCAGAAAAATCCCAGGGTCGTATGACACTGAAGCTTTCTTT.

The table lists this clone with many counts. The genes are TRBV6-1 and TRBJ2-7; 8 bases are shared with TRBD1. The CDR3 loop spans 14 amino acids. The J segment lost 5 bases and the V segment lost 4 bases, leaving 7 bases of the junction unmatched. Germline V gene lookup returns CDR1 MNHNS and CDR2 SASEGT. The CDR3 loop reads CASSAWTGQDEQYF. CDR3 nucleotide sequence: TGTGCCAGCAGTGCCTGGACAGGGCAAGACGAGCAGTACTTC.

This clone was counted many times. The chain carries TRBV4-1 and TRBJ2-2; 10 positions match TRBD2. The CDR3 totals 18 residues. J was trimmed by 6 bases and V by 0 bases; bases with no gene match: 10. Germline V gene sequence: CDR1 MGHRA, CDR2 YSYEKL. CDR3 region: CASSQEPAGGPAPGELFF. In DNA form, the CDR3 reads TGCGCCAGCAGCCAAGAGCCAGCGGGGGGGCCAGCTCCCGGGGAGCTGTTTTTT.

This clone appeared many times. The gene calls are TRBV19 and TRBJ1-4, with D unclear. V gave up 5 bases and J gave up 3 bases, with 10 bases separating them. This CDR3 contains 14 residues. Germline V gene data show CDR1 as LNHDA and CDR2 as SQIVND (reference sequence). The CDR3 coding sequence is TGTGCCAGTAGTTATACTGGGCCTAATGAAAAACTGTTTTTT. Translated, it gives CASSYTGPNEKLFF.

This clone was detected many times. The chain is built from TRBV6-1 and TRBJ2-6, with D uncertain. CDR3 length equals 15 residues. Germline V lookup: CDR1 MNHNS, CDR2 SASEGT. Trimming cost V 3 bases and J 0 bases, with 6 bases left between them. DNA of the CDR3: TGTGCCAGCAGTGACCGTAGCTCTGGGGCCAACGTCCTGACTTTC. Encoded protein: CASSDRSSGANVLTF.

The chain recombines TRBV6-5 with TRBJ1-5; 8 nucleotides agree with TRBD1. From germline, CDR1 is MNHEY and CDR2 SVGAGI. V trimming: 5 bases; J trimming: 5 bases; junction bases outside the gene matches: 2. This CDR3 is built from 13 residues. The CDR3 reads CASSRDRHQPQHF. The DNA for the CDR3 is TGTGCCAGCAGTCGGGACAGGCATCAGCCCCAGCATTTT.

This clone has just a few counts. The chain is built from TRBV4-1 and TRBJ1-2; D might be TRBD1 (6 bases). CDR1 is MGHRA, CDR2 YSYEKL, per germline. The V gene lost 4 bases and the J gene lost 8 bases, with 11 bases spanning the gap. This CDR3 spans 12 amino acids. This chain's CDR3 is CASSPTGGGYTF. CDR3 DNA sequence: TGCGCCAGCAGCCCAACGGGGGGCGGCTACACCTTC.

In this sample, this clone turned up many times. The genes are TRBV6-2 or TRBV6-3 and TRBJ1-5; possibly TRBD1 for D (5 bases). Germline CDR1 and CDR2: MNHEY and SVGEGT. V was shortened by 0 bases and J by 7 bases, with 13 bases between the two germline ends. This CDR3 region has 15 residues. CDR3 loop: CASSYSKRGGQPQHF. The CDR3 DNA reads as TGTGCCAGCAGTTACTCCAAAAGGGGTGGGCAGCCCCAGCATTTT.

This clone was detected many times. The chain joins TRBV4-2 to TRBJ2-2; D could derive from TRBD1 or TRBD2 (5 bases each). Germline V gene lookup returns CDR1 LGHNA and CDR2 YNFKEQ. The V gene lost 4 bases and the J gene lost 4 bases, with 19 bases spanning the gap. This CDR3 is 17 amino acids long. The CDR3 spells CASSPAGPTEGTGELFF. As DNA, the CDR3 is TGTGCCAGCAGCCCAGCAGGGCCAACAGAGGGCACCGGGGAGCTGTTTTTT.

There are many counts of this clone. One end of the junction fails to match germline, which may point to a read error. This chain links TRBV7-4 with TRBJ1-1; D may be TRBD1 (6 bases). The CDR3 length is 15 residues. Germline V gives CDR1 SGHVT, CDR2 SQSDAQ. CDR3 bases: TGTGCCAGAAGCTTCGGTAACAGGGTGAACACTGAAGCTTTCTTT. The encoded protein is CARSFGNRVNTEAFF.

This clone has at least ten counts. This sequence joins TRBV6-2 or TRBV6-3 and TRBJ1-4, with 9 bases lining up with TRBD1. Germline V gives CDR1 MNHEY, CDR2 SVGEGT. CDR3 size: 14 residues. V lost 4 bases and J lost 5; bases outside the gene matches: 2. The CDR3 loop is CASSFGQGNEKLFF. Here the CDR3 DNA reads TGTGCCAGCAGTTTCGGACAGGGGAATGAAAAACTGTTTTTT.

This clone was recorded many times. The chain's CDR3 is CASSSDWQETQYF. CDR3 coding DNA: TGTGCCAGCAGCTCGGACTGGCAAGAGACCCAGTACTTC. This rearrangement joins TRBV7-7 to TRBJ2-5; tentatively, D is TRBD2 (5 bases). This CDR3 contains 13 residues. CDR1 is SSHAT, CDR2 FNYEAQ, per germline (reference sequence). V was clipped by 4 bases and J by 2 bases, with 8 bases between them.

This clone was detected ten times or more. The CDR3 loop is CASSGRVLHSPLHF. The DNA of the CDR3 is TGTGCCAGCAGTGGCAGGGTCCTCCATTCACCCCTCCACTTT. The chain combines TRBV2 with TRBJ1-6, with D perhaps matching TRBD1 (5 bases). Germline V lookup: CDR1 SNHLY, CDR2 FYNNEI. V was trimmed by 4 bases and J by 8 bases, leaving 12 bases between them. The CDR3 sequence is 14 residues long. Filled out from reference TRBV2 and TRBJ1-6, the complete variable domain reads EPEVTQTPSHQVTQMGQEVILRCVPISNHLYFYWYRQILGQKVEFLVSFYNNEISEKSEIFDDQFSVERPDGSNFTLKIRSTKLEDSAMYFCASSGRVLHSPLHFGNGTRLTVT.

V and J are TRBV5-1 and TRBJ2-3, with D maybe TRBD1 (6 bases). The germline V gene encodes CDR1 SGHRS and CDR2 YFSETQ. Trimming cost V 2 bases and J 3 bases, with 13 bases left between them. CDR3 length: 15 residues. DNA for the CDR3: TGCGCCAGCAGCTTAGGGGGATTGGGGACAGATACGCAGTATTTT. This gives the protein CASSLGGLGTDTQYF.

This clone appeared many times. The chain carries TRBV6-1 and TRBJ1-3; D is possibly TRBD1 (6 bases). The CDR3 is made up of 14 amino acids. Germline-derived CDR1 and CDR2 are MNHNS and SASEGT. Trimming removed 2 bases at V and 2 bases at J, with 7 bases between. The CDR3 DNA sequence: TGTGCCAGCAGTGAACCAGGGGCTGGAAACACCATATATTTT. Its translation: CASSEPGAGNTIYF.

This clone has a count of ten or more. This chain joins TRBV19 and TRBJ2-6; TRBD1 matches at 7 bases. Trimming removed 3 bases from V and 4 bases from J; junction bases left unmatched: 6. Germline lookup yields CDR1 LNHDA and CDR2 SQIVND (reference sequence). The CDR3 has 16 residues. The CDR3 is CASSMTQGTGANVLTF. The CDR3 DNA reads TGTGCCAGTAGTATGACACAGGGGACAGGGGCCAACGTCCTGACTTTC. Variable domain in full (rest from reference TRBV19 and TRBJ2-6): DGGITQSPKYLFRKEGQNVTLSCEQNLNHDAMYWYRQDPGQGLRLIYYSQIVNDFQKGDIAEGYSVSREKKESFPLTVTSAQKNPTAFYLCASSMTQGTGANVLTFGAGSRLTVL.

The chain couples TRBV28 to TRBJ1-5; 7 bases agree with TRBD1. The trim removed 3 bases at V and 0 bases at J, leaving 2 bases unmatched. Per the germline V gene, CDR1 is MDHEN and CDR2 is SYDVKM. The CDR3 totals 15 residues. The CDR3: CASSLGQSSNQPQHF. CDR3 sequence (DNA): TGTGCCAGCAGTTTGGGACAGTCTAGCAATCAGCCCCAGCATTTT.

There are many counts of this clone. V is TRBV5-1 and J is TRBJ2-2, with TRBD2 as a possible D gene (5 bases). Germline V gene lookup returns CDR1 SGHRS and CDR2 YFSETQ. The CDR3 loop spans 15 amino acids. V lost 0 bases and J 7 bases, leaving 13 bases between the germline ends. CDR3 loop: CASSLGASRDGELFF. The CDR3 DNA sequence: TGCGCCAGCAGCTTGGGGGCTAGCCGTGACGGGGAGCTGTTTTTT. Together with reference TRBV5-1 and TRBJ2-2, the CDR3 gives the full variable domain: KAGVTQTPRYLIKTRGQQVTLSCSPISGHRSVSWYQQTPGQGLQFLFEYFSETQRNKGNFPGRFSGRQFSNSRSEMNVSTLELGDSALYLCASSLGASRDGELFFGEGSRLTVL.